Presented here are 9 T cell receptor beta chains from one specimen sequenced in a study of graft-versus-host responses after intestinal transplantation. These receptors' antigens are unknown. The assay was immunoSEQ multiplex PCR, and TCRdb's table has in-frame clones only and misses some. This table holds more than 95,000 clones, just over 90% found once. Sequences were derived from unstimulated CD4+ T cells sorted from spleen or lymph node cells, sampled before intestinal transplant. The receptors were gathered from a human donor who received an intestinal transplant.

The gene calls are TRBV7-2 and TRBJ1-3; D is perhaps TRBD1 (6 bases). This CDR3 is built from 16 residues. Germline CDR1 and CDR2: SGHTA and FQGNSA. V was shortened by 5 bases and J by 3 bases, with 17 bases between the two germline ends. CDR3 loop: CASSTQGRTLGNTIYF. CDR3 in DNA: TGTGCCAGCAGCACACAGGGCCGGACTCTTGGAAACACCATATATTTT.

The CDR3 DNA follows: TGTGCCAGCAGTTTGGACAGGGGGCTCAATGAGCAGTTCTTC. This gives the protein CASSLDRGLNEQFF. V gene TRBV7-2 combines with J gene TRBJ2-1; 11 nucleotides match TRBD1. This CDR3 has 14 residues. In germline, CDR1 is SGHTA, CDR2 FQGNSA. V dropped 6 bases and J dropped 6; count of bases not matched to a gene: 4.

The chain recombines TRBV6-1 with TRBJ2-3; no reliable D call. The CDR3 has 16 residues. Germline values: CDR1 MNHNS, CDR2 SASEGT. Trimming took 1 base from V and 3 from J, leaving 14 bases between them. The CDR3 DNA reads TGTGCCAGCAGTGAAGTAACTACCTGGCCAACAGATACGCAGTATTTT. Protein: CASSEVTTWPTDTQYF.

The rearrangement links TRBV27 to TRBJ2-6; D possibly corresponds to TRBD1 (5 bases). Between the trimmed V and J ends, which lost 5 bases and 3 bases, there was a span of 17 bases. The CDR3 contains 17 residues. Germline V gene lookup returns CDR1 MNHEY and CDR2 SMNVEV (reference sequence). In DNA, the CDR3 is TGTGCCAGCAGTCCCAGGGCCCCTCACCTTGGGGCCAACGTCCTGACTTTC. It translates to CASSPRAPHLGANVLTF.

The rearrangement joins TRBV5-1 to TRBJ1-4; unclear D gene. This CDR3 is built from 15 residues. With 0 bases removed from V and 0 bases from J, the gap between germline ends came to 6 bases. Germline V gene lookup returns CDR1 SGHRS and CDR2 YFSETQ. The CDR3 DNA is TGCGCCAGCAGCTTGGACCGAGCAACTAATGAAAAACTGTTTTTT. It translates to CASSLDRATNEKLFF. The full variable domain, rest sourced from reference TRBV5-1 and TRBJ1-4, is KAGVTQTPRYLIKTRGQQVTLSCSPISGHRSVSWYQQTPGQGLQFLFEYFSETQRNKGNFPGRFSGRQFSNSRSEMNVSTLELGDSALYLCASSLDRATNEKLFFGSGTQLSVL.

V is TRBV19 and J is TRBJ2-2; 8 bases are a match to TRBD1. V shed 10 bases and J 1 base; nucleotides not matched to a gene: 5. The germline CDR1 and CDR2 sequences are LNHDA and SQIVND (reference sequence). The CDR3 extends over 14 amino acids. The CDR3 DNA follows: TGTGCCACTAGGGACAGGTTGAACACCGGGGAGCTGTTTTTT. It codes for CATRDRLNTGELFF.

The rearrangement joins TRBV6-5 to TRBJ2-7; D perhaps matches TRBD1 (6 bases). The germline V gene has CDR1 MNHEY and CDR2 SVGAGI. CDR3 size: 14 residues. V was pared by 8 bases and J by 0 bases, with 14 bases between. The CDR3 DNA reads TGTGCCAGCCAGCAGGGGATCCCCTCCTACGAGCAGTACTTC. Its translation: CASQQGIPSYEQYF.

The chain employs TRBV10-3 and TRBJ2-4, with D perhaps matching TRBD2 (5 bases). The CDR3 has 15 amino acids. Germline CDR1 and CDR2: ENHRY and SYGVKD. The V end lost 0 bases, the J end lost 4 bases, and 10 bases lay between the germline ends. The chain's CDR3 is CAISESEREKNIQYF. In DNA, the CDR3 is TGTGCCATCAGTGAGTCGGAGAGGGAGAAAAACATTCAGTACTTC.

This chain joins TRBV25-1 and TRBJ1-3, with a possible D match to TRBD1 (6 bases). CDR3 size: 15 residues. The germline V gene encodes CDR1 MGHDK and CDR2 SYGVNS. The germline V and J ends were trimmed by 8 bases and 4 bases, with 18 bases remaining between them. This CDR3 is CASGAPGGAGNTIYF. The CDR3 DNA follows: TGTGCCAGCGGAGCCCCGGGGGGGGCGGGAAACACCATATATTTT.